The 28 T cell receptor beta chains given below trace back to one sample, sequenced in a study of cytomegalovirus exposure and HLA in healthy donors. Use of 60 Vbeta and 13 Jbeta primers characterized the PCR. Repertoires were generated with immunoSEQ multiplex PCR, while TCRdb's copy carries only in-frame clones and drops some. Of about 35,000 clones listed, 75% to 85% were seen once; the top ten hold approximately 5.5%. The specimen was PBMCs. These receptors originate from a male donor in good health and CMV-seronegative.

This clone has just one count. The V gene is TRBV4-3, the J gene TRBJ1-1, with D possibly being TRBD1 (6 bases). This CDR3 spans 13 amino acids. In germline, CDR1 is LGHNA, CDR2 YSLEER. V dropped 4 bases and J dropped 2 bases, with 8 bases sitting between them. The CDR3 sequence is CASSPTGNTEAFF. CDR3 DNA: TGCGCCAGCAGCCCGACAGGTAACACTGAAGCTTTCTTT.

This clone was picked up one time. The chain uses TRBV6-5 and TRBJ2-5; the match to TRBD1 covers 9 bases. V lost 1 base, J lost 3 bases, and 6 bases stayed unmatched. The CDR3 covers 16 residues. The V gene's germline CDR1 is MNHEY and CDR2 SVGAGI. The CDR3 DNA sequence: TGTGCCAGCAGTTACTGGGTCGGACAGGGGAAAGAGACCCAGTACTTC. It yields the protein CASSYWVGQGKETQYF.

The chain is built from TRBV30 and TRBJ1-6; 8 bases align to TRBD1. Trimming removed 4 bases from V and 10 bases from J; junction bases left unmatched: 6. The CDR3 consists of 13 residues. Germline-derived CDR1 and CDR2 are GTSNPN and SVGIG (reference sequence). CDR3 bases: TGTGCCTGGAAAGGGACAGGAGACTCACCCCTCCACTTT. This codes for CAWKGTGDSPLHF.

This clone was seen just once. An end of the junction does not agree with germline; a read error may underlie this. V and J are TRBV10-3 and TRBJ1-1, with 11 positions matching TRBD1. The CDR3 runs to 14 residues. CDR1 is ENHRY, CDR2 SYGVKD, per germline. The CDR3 sequence: CATSWDRGSTEAFF. In nucleotides, the CDR3 is TGTGCCACCAGTTGGGACAGGGGGAGCACTGAAGCTTTCTTT.

Worth noting for this clone: Since no conserved phenylalanine or tryptophan closes the CDR3, a read error is the likely cause. The CDR3 nucleotides read TGTGCCAGCACCCCCAGAGGAGGAAACACCATATATGTT. Translated: CASTPRGGNTIYV. This chain connects TRBV6-1 to TRBJ1-3; D remains unclear. V was shortened by 7 bases and J by 4 bases, with 11 bases between the two germline ends. Germline V gives CDR1 MNHNS, CDR2 SASEGT. The CDR3 has 13 residues.

This clone came up once. The CDR3 is CAVQTGGNYGYTF. Here the CDR3 DNA reads TGTGCCGTCCAAACAGGGGGTAACTATGGCTACACCTTC. V and J are TRBV28 and TRBJ1-2; the match to TRBD1 covers 8 bases. The V gene's germline CDR1 is MDHEN and CDR2 SYDVKM. The CDR3 is 13 amino acids. Losses at the gene ends were 11 bases for V and 1 base for J; bases not matched to a gene: 6.

The chain has TRBV29-1 and TRBJ2-7; D unclear. V lost 6 bases and J lost 3, with 9 bases in between. This CDR3 has 11 amino acids. Germline loops: CDR1 SQVTM, CDR2 ANQGSEA. CDR3 loop: CSVGADYEQYF. CDR3 DNA: TGCAGCGTGGGCGCCGACTACGAGCAGTACTTC.

CDR3: CASSDYNRVNTEAFF. As DNA, the CDR3 is TGTGCCAGCAGTGATTATAACAGAGTTAACACTGAAGCTTTCTTT. V gene TRBV6-1 combines with J gene TRBJ1-1, with unresolved D. Germline V gives CDR1 MNHNS, CDR2 SASEGT. The CDR3 loop spans 15 amino acids. Trimming removed 3 bases at V and 2 bases at J, with 13 bases between.

The chain links TRBV29-1 to TRBJ1-2; possibly TRBD1 for D (6 bases). The CDR3 runs 12 residues. The germline V and J ends were trimmed by 4 bases and 6 bases, with 12 bases remaining between them. Per germline, CDR1 SQVTM and CDR2 ANQGSEA. The CDR3 nucleotides are TGCAGCGTTGCTTCGGGGGGCCATGGCTACACCTTC. This codes for CSVASGGHGYTF.

This sequence joins TRBV21-1 and TRBJ2-7; the DNA was not compared with TRBD1, the D call given in the table. TRBV21-1 is a pseudogene locus. CDR3 length: 14 residues. The CDR3 here is CASSIGPDSYEQYF. CDR3 in DNA: TGTGCCAGCAGCATTGGGCCGGACTCCTACGAGCAGTACTTC.

The chain joins TRBV28 to TRBJ1-2; D might be TRBD1 (6 bases). The CDR3 has 14 residues. Germline CDR1 is MDHEN and CDR2 is SYDVKM. Trimming left V 7 bases short and J 7 bases short, with 19 bases between. The CDR3 spells CASTFGGALGGYTF. The CDR3 nucleotides read TGTGCCAGCACCTTTGGGGGGGCATTGGGTGGCTACACCTTC.

The V call is TRBV11-2, the J call TRBJ1-1; D ambiguous. V was cut by 5 bases and J by 1 base, with 5 bases left in between. CDR1 and CDR2 (germline): SGHAT, FQNNGV. CDR3 length: 12 amino acids. CDR3 in amino acids: CASSPGNTEAFF. The CDR3 DNA is TGTGCCAGCAGCCCGGGGAACACTGAAGCTTTCTTT.

The chain's CDR3 is CASSQDGASYGYTF. CDR3 nucleotide sequence: TGTGCCAGCAGCCAAGATGGGGCCAGCTATGGCTACACCTTC. The chain combines TRBV14 with TRBJ1-2; tentatively, D is TRBD1 (5 bases). V dropped 0 bases and J dropped 4 bases, with 9 bases sitting between them. The CDR3 runs 14 residues. CDR1 and CDR2 from the germline V gene are SGHDN and FVKESK.

This chain joins TRBV7-6 and TRBJ1-6; the D gene is possibly TRBD1 (6 bases). The CDR3 contains 15 residues. V dropped 3 bases and J dropped 6 bases, with 12 bases sitting between them. Germline-derived CDR1 and CDR2 are SGHVS and FNYEAQ. The CDR3 is CASSLGTTLNSPLHF. The CDR3 nucleotides read TGTGCCAGCAGCTTGGGGACAACTCTTAATTCACCCCTCCACTTT.

This clone was found once. The rearrangement uses TRBV5-6 and TRBJ1-4; TRBD1 might be the D (5 bases). The CDR3 sequence is 16 residues long. CDR1 SGHDT and CDR2 YYEEEE come from the germline V gene. V gave up 2 bases and J gave up 7 bases, with 18 bases separating them. The CDR3 spells CASSFSYRDGGEKLFF. CDR3 in DNA: TGTGCCAGCAGCTTTTCGTACCGGGACGGGGGTGAAAAACTGTTTTTT.

The chain joins TRBV30 to TRBJ1-2; a possible D gene is TRBD1 (6 bases). CDR1 and CDR2 from the germline V gene are GTSNPN and SVGIG (reference sequence). Trimming pared 2 bases from V and 8 bases from J, leaving 15 bases between. This CDR3 has 13 residues. The CDR3 reads CAWSSYREGGYTF. The CDR3 DNA reads TGTGCCTGGAGTTCTTACAGGGAGGGGGGCTACACCTTC.

The CDR3 DNA is TGCAGCGTTGAAGTGACACAAACCTACGAGCAGTACTTC. Translating gives CSVEVTQTYEQYF. The chain couples TRBV29-1 to TRBJ2-7; D gene uncertain. CDR3 length: 13 amino acids. V shed 1 base and J shed 2 bases, with 9 bases lying between them. Germline V gene data show CDR1 as SQVTM and CDR2 as ANQGSEA.

V usage is TRBV30 and J usage is TRBJ1-2, with 8 bases identical to TRBD1. This CDR3 has 15 residues. Germline CDR1 reads GTSNPN; CDR2 reads SVGIG (reference sequence). V was clipped by 0 bases and J by 8 bases; unmatched bases: 11. DNA for the CDR3: TGTGCCTGGAGTGTCTTCCAGGGGGCAATCGACGGCTACACCTTC. It translates to CAWSVFQGAIDGYTF.

The chain is built from TRBV5-1 and TRBJ2-2, with TRBD2 identical over 11 bases. CDR1 and CDR2 from the germline V gene are SGHRS and YFSETQ. The CDR3 runs 17 residues. V shed 4 bases, J shed 4 bases, and the junction held 9 bases outside the gene matches. Here the CDR3 DNA reads TGCGCCAGCAGCATAGCGGGAGGGCCGGGTGGCACCGGGGAGCTGTTTTTT. Translation: CASSIAGGPGGTGELFF.

The chain links TRBV4-2 to TRBJ1-2; D not resolved. Germline CDR1 and CDR2: LGHNA and YNFKEQ. The V and J ends lost 0 bases and 8 bases respectively, with 7 bases between them. The CDR3 totals 12 residues. The CDR3 coding sequence is TGTGCCAGCAGCCAAGATCCAGGAGGCTACACCTTC. This gives the protein CASSQDPGGYTF.

This rearrangement joins TRBV7-3 to TRBJ2-2; 13 nucleotides line up with TRBD2. Germline assignment: CDR1 SGHTA and CDR2 FQGTGA. Losses at the gene ends were 5 bases for V and 4 bases for J; bases not matched to a gene: 7. The CDR3 loop spans 17 amino acids. CDR3 loop: CASSGLAGDQATGELFF. CDR3 nucleotides: TGTGCCAGCAGCGGACTAGCGGGAGATCAGGCCACCGGGGAGCTGTTTTTT.

The CDR3 protein is CASSLGPSGTNTGELFF. In DNA, the CDR3 is TGTGCCAGCAGCTTGGGTCCTAGCGGTACTAACACCGGGGAGCTGTTTTTT. The chain employs TRBV5-4 and TRBJ2-2; 7 nucleotides match TRBD2. The CDR3 runs to 17 residues. Looked up from germline, CDR1 is SGHNT and CDR2 is YYREEE (reference sequence). Trimming removed 0 bases from V and 2 bases from J; junction bases left unmatched: 7.

The chain recombines TRBV25-1 with TRBJ2-1; tentatively, D is TRBD2 (7 bases). The CDR3 spans 18 residues. V was trimmed by 3 bases and J by 2 bases, leaving 20 bases between them. The germline CDR1 and CDR2 sequences are MGHDK and SYGVNS. CDR3 amino acids: CASSDRRGPHPPYNEQFF. CDR3 in DNA: TGTGCCAGCAGTGATCGGCGGGGGCCTCACCCCCCCTACAATGAGCAGTTCTTC.

This chain uses TRBV9 with TRBJ2-3; D is uncertain. The CDR3 spans 14 residues. CDR1 is SGDLS, CDR2 YYNGEE, per germline. V was shortened by 4 bases and J by 4 bases, with 13 bases between the two germline ends. The CDR3 here is CASSPETDPDTQYF. As DNA, the CDR3 is TGTGCCAGCAGCCCGGAGACTGATCCAGATACGCAGTATTTT.

The CDR3 sequence is CASSLGWGGEAFF. The DNA of the CDR3 is TGTGCCAGCAGCTTAGGCTGGGGGGGAGAAGCTTTCTTT. This rearrangement joins TRBV7-2 to TRBJ1-1, with a weak D call TRBD1 (5 bases). In germline, CDR1 is SGHTA, CDR2 FQGNSA. The V end lost 1 base, the J end lost 8 bases, and 11 bases lay between the germline ends. The CDR3 consists of 13 residues. The full variable domain, its missing parts supplied by reference TRBV7-2 and TRBJ1-1, is GAGVSQSPSNKVTEKGKDVELRCDPISGHTALYWYRQSLGQGLEFLIYFQGNSAPDKSGLPSDRFSAERTGGSVSTLTIQRTQQEDSAVYLCASSLGWGGEAFFGQGTRLTVV.

The chain joins TRBV9 to TRBJ2-5; possibly TRBD1 for D (6 bases). Germline V gives CDR1 SGDLS, CDR2 YYNGEE. The V and J ends lost 3 bases and 10 bases respectively, with 13 bases between them. The CDR3 spans 12 residues. The CDR3 is CASSAEDSFQYF. CDR3 in DNA: TGTGCCAGCAGCGCGGAGGACAGCTTCCAGTACTTC. The full variable domain, rest sourced from reference TRBV9 and TRBJ2-5, is DSGVTQTPKHLITATGQRVTLRCSPRSGDLSVYWYQQSLDQGLQFLIQYYNGEERAKGNILERFSAQQFPDLHSELNLSSLELGDSALYFCASSAEDSFQYFGPGTRLLVL.

The V gene is TRBV18, the J gene TRBJ2-1; 8 bases are shared with TRBD1. The CDR3 runs 13 residues. The V and J ends lost 5 bases and 6 bases, in that order; junction bases with no gene match: 3. The germline V gene has CDR1 KGHSH and CDR2 LQKENI. DNA for the CDR3: TGTGCCAGCTCAGGGGGACAGGTCAATGAGCAGTTCTTC. Its protein is CASSGGQVNEQFF.

The chain couples TRBV30 to TRBJ2-1; TRBD2 agrees at 7 bases. From germline, CDR1 is GTSNPN and CDR2 SVGIG (reference sequence). V shed 5 bases, J shed 3 bases, and the junction held 7 bases outside the gene matches. The CDR3 extends over 14 amino acids. DNA of the CDR3: TGTGCCTGGCAATGGGCTAGCGGCTACAATGAGCAGTTCTTC. This gives the protein CAWQWASGYNEQFF.